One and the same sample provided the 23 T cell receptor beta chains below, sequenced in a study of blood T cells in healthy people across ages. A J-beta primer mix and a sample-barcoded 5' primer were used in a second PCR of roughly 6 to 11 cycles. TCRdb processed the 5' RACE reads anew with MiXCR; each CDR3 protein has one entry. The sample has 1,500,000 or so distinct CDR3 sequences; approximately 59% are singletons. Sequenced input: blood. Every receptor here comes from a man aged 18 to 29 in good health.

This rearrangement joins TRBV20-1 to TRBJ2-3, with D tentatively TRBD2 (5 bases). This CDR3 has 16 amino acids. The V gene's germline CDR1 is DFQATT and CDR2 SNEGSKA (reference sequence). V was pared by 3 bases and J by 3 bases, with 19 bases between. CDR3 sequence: CSARRLGVVSTDTQYF. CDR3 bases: TGCAGTGCTAGGCGTCTCGGGGTTGTTTCGACAGATACGCAGTATTTT.

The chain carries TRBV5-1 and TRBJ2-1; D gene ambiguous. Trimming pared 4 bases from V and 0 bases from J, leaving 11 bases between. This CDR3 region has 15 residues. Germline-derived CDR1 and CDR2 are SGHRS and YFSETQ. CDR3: CASSVDGRSYNEQFF. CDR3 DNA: TGCGCCAGCAGCGTCGACGGCCGCTCCTACAATGAGCAGTTCTTC.

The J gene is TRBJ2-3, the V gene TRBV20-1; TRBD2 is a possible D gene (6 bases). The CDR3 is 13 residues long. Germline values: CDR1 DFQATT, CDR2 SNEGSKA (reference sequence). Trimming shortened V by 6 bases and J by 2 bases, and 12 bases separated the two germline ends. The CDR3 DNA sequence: TGCAGTGCCGGGAGCAGCTACACAGATACGCAGTATTTT. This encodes CSAGSSYTDTQYF.

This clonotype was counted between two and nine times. For the CDR3, the DNA is TGTGCCAGCAGTTTAGAACCGGGTCAAAATCAGCCCCAGCATTTT. Residues: CASSLEPGQNQPQHF. This chain connects TRBV12-3 or TRBV12-4 to TRBJ1-5; no definite D call. This CDR3 spans 15 amino acids. V shed 1 base and J shed 4 bases, with 11 bases lying between them.

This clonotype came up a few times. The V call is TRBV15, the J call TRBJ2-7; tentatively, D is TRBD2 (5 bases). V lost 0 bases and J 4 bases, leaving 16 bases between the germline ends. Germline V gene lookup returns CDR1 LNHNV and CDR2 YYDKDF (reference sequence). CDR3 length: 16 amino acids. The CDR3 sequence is CATSRDIRGSGYEQYF. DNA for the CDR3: TGTGCCACCAGCAGAGATATTCGGGGATCGGGTTACGAGCAGTACTTC.

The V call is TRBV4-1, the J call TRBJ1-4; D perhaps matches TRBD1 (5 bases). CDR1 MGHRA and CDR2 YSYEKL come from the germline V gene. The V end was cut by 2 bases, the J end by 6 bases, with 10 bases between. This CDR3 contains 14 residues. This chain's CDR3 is CASSQPGGYEKLFF. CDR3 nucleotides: TGCGCCAGCAGCCAACCGGGGGGGTATGAAAAACTGTTTTTT.

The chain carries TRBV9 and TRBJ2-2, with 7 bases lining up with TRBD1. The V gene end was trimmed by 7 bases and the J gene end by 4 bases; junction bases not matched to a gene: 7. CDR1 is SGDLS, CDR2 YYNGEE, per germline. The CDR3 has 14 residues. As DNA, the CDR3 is TGTGCCAGCGGGGCAGGGGACAGCACCGGGGAGCTGTTTTTT. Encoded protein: CASGAGDSTGELFF.

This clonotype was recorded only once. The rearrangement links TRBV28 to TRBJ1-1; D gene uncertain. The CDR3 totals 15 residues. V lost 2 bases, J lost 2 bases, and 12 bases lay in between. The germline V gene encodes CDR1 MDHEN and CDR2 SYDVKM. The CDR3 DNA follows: TGTGCCAGCAGTTTACTAGTTGTGACAAACACTGAAGCTTTCTTT. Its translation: CASSLLVVTNTEAFF.

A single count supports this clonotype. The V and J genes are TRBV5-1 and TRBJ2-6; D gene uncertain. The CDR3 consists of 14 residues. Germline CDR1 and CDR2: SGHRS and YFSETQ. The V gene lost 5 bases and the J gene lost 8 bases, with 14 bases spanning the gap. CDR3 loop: CASRDITFSNVLTF. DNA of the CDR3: TGCGCCAGCAGGGATATTACCTTCTCCAACGTCCTGACTTTC.

The CDR3 DNA reads TGTGCCAGCAGTGACCCCCCGTATTTT. Translating it yields CASSDPPYF. The chain has TRBV25-1 and TRBJ2-3, with D uncertain. Trimming removed 3 bases from V and 14 bases from J, with 6 bases in between. The CDR3 is made up of 9 amino acids. CDR1 and CDR2 from the germline V gene are MGHDK and SYGVNS.

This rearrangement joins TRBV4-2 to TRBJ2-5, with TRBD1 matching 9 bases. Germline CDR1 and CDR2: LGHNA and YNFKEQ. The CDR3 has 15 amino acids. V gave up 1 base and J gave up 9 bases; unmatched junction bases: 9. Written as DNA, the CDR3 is TGTGCCAGCAGCCAAGCTGAGGGACAGGGAAGACCCCAGTACTTC. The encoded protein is CASSQAEGQGRPQYF.

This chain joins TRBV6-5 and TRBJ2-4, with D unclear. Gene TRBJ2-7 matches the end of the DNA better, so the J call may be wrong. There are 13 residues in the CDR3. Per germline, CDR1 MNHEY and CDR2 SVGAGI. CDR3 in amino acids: CASIGGGSYEQYF. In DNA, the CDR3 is TGTGCCAGCATTGGTGGCGGTAGCTACGAGCAGTACTTC.

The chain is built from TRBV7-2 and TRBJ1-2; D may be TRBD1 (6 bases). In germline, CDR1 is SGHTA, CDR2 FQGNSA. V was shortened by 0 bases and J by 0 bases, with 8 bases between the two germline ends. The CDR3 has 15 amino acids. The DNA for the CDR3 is TGTGCCAGCAGCTTAGCGCGGGACACTAACTATGGCTACACCTTC. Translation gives CASSLARDTNYGYTF.

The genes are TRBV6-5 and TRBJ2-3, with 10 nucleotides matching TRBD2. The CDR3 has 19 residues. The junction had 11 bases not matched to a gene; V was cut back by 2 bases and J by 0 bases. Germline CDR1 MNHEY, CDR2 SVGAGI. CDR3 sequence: CASSYDRASGSSSTDTQYF. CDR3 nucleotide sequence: TGTGCCAGCAGTTACGATAGGGCTAGCGGGAGCTCTAGCACAGATACGCAGTATTTT.

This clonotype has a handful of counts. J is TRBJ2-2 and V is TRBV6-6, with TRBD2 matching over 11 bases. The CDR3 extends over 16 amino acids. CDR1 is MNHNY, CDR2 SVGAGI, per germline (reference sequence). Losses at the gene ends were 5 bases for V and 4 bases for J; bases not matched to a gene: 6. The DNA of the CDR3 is TGTGCCAGCAGTCCCGGACTAGCGGGCTTCACCGGGGAGCTGTTTTTT. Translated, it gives CASSPGLAGFTGELFF.

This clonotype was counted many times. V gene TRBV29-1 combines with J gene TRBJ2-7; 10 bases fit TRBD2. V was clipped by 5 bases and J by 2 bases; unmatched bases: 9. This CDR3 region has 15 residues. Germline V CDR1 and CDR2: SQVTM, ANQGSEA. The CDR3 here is CSVLKLAGITYEQYF. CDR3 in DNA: TGCAGCGTTCTCAAACTAGCGGGAATCACCTACGAGCAGTACTTC.

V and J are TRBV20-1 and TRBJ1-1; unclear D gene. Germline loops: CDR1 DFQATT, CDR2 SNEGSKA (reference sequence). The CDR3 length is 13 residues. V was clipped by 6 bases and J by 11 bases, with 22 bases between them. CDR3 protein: CSAKDAAGVRAFF. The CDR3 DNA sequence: TGCAGTGCGAAGGACGCTGCCGGGGTGAGGGCTTTCTTT.

The CDR3: CSAREGTEAFF. In nucleotides, the CDR3 is TGCAGTGCTAGAGAGGGTACTGAAGCTTTCTTT. The rearrangement links TRBV20-1 to TRBJ1-1; D gene uncertain. V lost 0 bases and J lost 5, with 4 bases in between. CDR3 length: 11 amino acids. The germline gives CDR1 DFQATT, CDR2 SNEGSKA (reference sequence).

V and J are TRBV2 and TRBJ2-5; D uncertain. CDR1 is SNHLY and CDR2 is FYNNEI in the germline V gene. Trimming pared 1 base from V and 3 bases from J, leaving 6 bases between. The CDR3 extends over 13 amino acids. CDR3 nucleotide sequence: TGTGCCAGCAGTGAAGGCCCTAAAGAGACCCAGTACTTC. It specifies CASSEGPKETQYF.

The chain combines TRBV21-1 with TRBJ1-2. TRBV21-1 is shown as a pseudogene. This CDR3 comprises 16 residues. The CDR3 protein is CASSKAPARANYGYTF. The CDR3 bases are TGTGCCAGCAGCAAAGCGCCGGCGAGAGCTAACTATGGCTACACCTTC.

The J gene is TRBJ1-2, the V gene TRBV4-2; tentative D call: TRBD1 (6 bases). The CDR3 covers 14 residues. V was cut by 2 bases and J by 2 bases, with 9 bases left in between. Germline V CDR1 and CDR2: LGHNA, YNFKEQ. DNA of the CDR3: TGTGCCAGCAGCCAACCAGGGGAGAACTATGGCTACACCTTC. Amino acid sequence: CASSQPGENYGYTF.

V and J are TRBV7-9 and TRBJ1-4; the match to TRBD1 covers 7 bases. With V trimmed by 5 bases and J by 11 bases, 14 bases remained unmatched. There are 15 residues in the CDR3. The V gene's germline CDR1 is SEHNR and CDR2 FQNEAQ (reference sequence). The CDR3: CASSPTGSRLGKLFF. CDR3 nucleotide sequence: TGTGCCAGCAGCCCGACAGGGAGCCGACTAGGGAAACTGTTTTTT.

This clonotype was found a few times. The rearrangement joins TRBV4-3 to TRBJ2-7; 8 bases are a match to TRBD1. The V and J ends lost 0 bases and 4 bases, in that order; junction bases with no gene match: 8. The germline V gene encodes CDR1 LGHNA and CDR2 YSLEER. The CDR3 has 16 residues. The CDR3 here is CASSQDWGQDLYEQYF. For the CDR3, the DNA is TGCGCCAGCAGCCAAGATTGGGGACAGGACTTGTACGAGCAGTACTTC.